This T cell receptor beta chain stems from a study of blood T cell repertoires in COVID-19. Overall study context: Sites in the United States, Italy and Spain provided acute and convalescent COVID-19 samples.

This table comes from immunoSEQ multiplex PCR, and its TCRdb copy is limited to in-frame clones, with some not included. The table includes over 100,000 clones, around four fifths detected once. This CDR3 region has 14 residues. After removal of 6 bases from V and 5 bases from J, the junction contained 13 bases not matched to a gene. The germline V gene has CDR1 SQVTM and CDR2 ANQGSEA. Sequencing was carried out using peripheral blood. The TCR was taken from a woman aged 55-70 years with acute or convalescent COVID-19. The chain joins TRBV29-1 to TRBJ2-7; 7 nucleotides match TRBD1. The DNA of the CDR3 is TGCAGCGTACTCACCGGGACAGCGACCAACGAGCAGTACTTC. This translates into CSVLTGTATNEQYF.